This T cell receptor beta chain was captured by sequencing in a study of shared clonotypes between healthy human individuals. CDR1 is MNHNS and CDR2 is SASEGT in the germline V gene. The germline V and J ends were trimmed by 0 bases and 0 bases, with 9 bases remaining between them. CDR3 length: 16 amino acids. The method was immunoSEQ multiplex PCR; TCRdb's version includes in-frame clones alone and lacks a portion of them. This table has a few million clones, around 90% appearing once. The TCR sequence derives from a man between 18 and 35 years old in good health. Sequencing was performed on naive CD4+ T cells sorted from blood. Subset defined: CD45RA+ positively selected. The chain combines TRBV6-1 with TRBJ1-5; D possibly corresponds to TRBD1 (5 bases). The CDR3 DNA follows: TGTGCCAGCAGTGAAGCGCTCAGGGTTAGCAATCAGCCCCAGCATTTT. Translation: CASSEALRVSNQPQHF.